The entry below describes one T cell receptor beta chain. Its matching antigen is unknown. The length of the CDR3 is 16 residues. Germline loops: CDR1 DFQATT, CDR2 SNEGSKA (reference sequence). Trimming removed 3 bases from V and 1 base from J, with 13 bases in between. This sample is part of a study of response to subunit inactivated influenza vaccine. Study-level findings and limits: Authors proposed each seasonal influenza vaccination draws in few new T cells.

One entry per CDR3 protein, called by TCRdb with MiXCR from the RT-PCR reads. The sample lists roughly 700,000 distinct CDR3 sequences; approximately 13% were seen once. The sequences come from PBMCs from blood, collected around 14 days before vaccination. This TCR was recovered from a man aged 45-60 years who received an inactivated influenza vaccine. The chain has TRBV20-1 and TRBJ2-6; D call uncertain. CDR3 coding DNA: TGCAGTGCTAGGCTCCACGGCTCTTCTGGGGCCAACGTCCTGACTTTC. Protein sequence: CSARLHGSSGANVLTF.